The 17 T cell receptor beta chains presented below share a single source sample, sequenced in a study of cytomegalovirus exposure and HLA in healthy donors. The PCR was carried out with 60 Vbeta primers and 13 Jbeta primers. Sequenced by immunoSEQ multiplex PCR; TCRdb stores in-frame clones only, minus some. The table has around 200,000 clones, roughly 80% seen once. The sample consisted of PBMCs. The receptors come from a man aged 40-49 years in good health and CMV-seronegative.

The V and J genes are TRBV5-1 and TRBJ2-2, with 12 bases aligning to TRBD2. In germline, CDR1 is SGHRS, CDR2 YFSETQ. Trimming cost V 5 bases and J 3 bases; bases outside gene matches: 11. This CDR3 comprises 18 residues. CDR3 sequence: CASSPLTSGSGYTGELFF. In DNA, the CDR3 is TGCGCCAGCAGTCCGCTGACTAGCGGGAGCGGCTACACCGGGGAGCTGTTTTTT. Based on the CDR3 plus reference TRBV5-1 and TRBJ2-2, the full variable domain is KAGVTQTPRYLIKTRGQQVTLSCSPISGHRSVSWYQQTPGQGLQFLFEYFSETQRNKGNFPGRFSGRQFSNSRSEMNVSTLELGDSALYLCASSPLTSGSGYTGELFFGEGSRLTVL.

The genes are TRBV9 and TRBJ2-2; 11 bases fit TRBD2. V shed 4 bases, J shed 1 base, and the junction held 12 bases outside the gene matches. This CDR3 region has 19 residues. Germline loops: CDR1 SGDLS, CDR2 YYNGEE. CDR3: CASSSDATSGDLNTGELFF. The CDR3, as DNA: TGTGCCAGCAGCTCAGACGCGACTAGCGGGGATCTGAACACCGGGGAGCTGTTTTTT.

CDR3 in amino acids: CAASEGGAGNTIYF. The CDR3 nucleotides are TGTGCCGCAAGCGAGGGAGGGGCTGGAAACACCATATATTTT. The chain has TRBV7-2 and TRBJ1-3; D may be TRBD1 (5 bases). V gave up 11 bases and J gave up 2 bases, with 16 bases separating them. Germline assignment: CDR1 SGHTA and CDR2 FQGNSA. The CDR3 length is 14 residues.

This clone was seen only once. The chain recombines TRBV7-2 with TRBJ2-2, with D maybe TRBD1 (5 bases). The CDR3 is 14 amino acids. Trimming stripped 1 base from V and 6 bases from J, with 9 bases between. Looked up from germline, CDR1 is SGHTA and CDR2 is FQGNSA. The CDR3 DNA follows: TGTGCCAGCAGCTTAGGCGCAGGGTCCGGGGAGCTGTTTTTT. Translating gives CASSLGAGSGELFF.

V and J are TRBV4-3 and TRBJ2-1; 9 bases are a match to TRBD2. Trimming at V came to 0 bases and at J to 7 bases, leaving 16 bases not matched to a gene. The CDR3 spans 19 residues. From germline, CDR1 is LGHNA and CDR2 YSLEER. In DNA form, the CDR3 reads TGCGCCAGCAGCCAAGATAAGACGCTAGCGGGGTCCAAAAGGAATGAGCAGTTCTTC. As protein: CASSQDKTLAGSKRNEQFF.

By frequency in the sample, this clone is medium-sized. The J gene is TRBJ2-7, the V gene TRBV28, with D possibly TRBD1 on 6 matching bases. The V gene's germline CDR1 is MDHEN and CDR2 SYDVKM. CDR3 length: 14 amino acids. Trimming left V 3 bases short and J 3 bases short, with 12 bases between. CDR3 nucleotide sequence: TGTGCCAGCAGTTTCCCAGGGGACCACTACGAGCAGTACTTC. Amino acid sequence: CASSFPGDHYEQYF.

This clone was seen a few times. This chain uses TRBV5-1 with TRBJ2-7; the D gene is possibly TRBD1 (5 bases). The CDR3 totals 12 residues. Germline assignment: CDR1 SGHRS and CDR2 YFSETQ. The V and J ends lost 5 bases and 2 bases respectively, with 8 bases between them. CDR3 sequence reads: CASRDTPYEQYF. The CDR3 coding sequence is TGCGCCAGCAGGGACACCCCCTACGAGCAGTACTTC.

This clone was seen only a few times. The CDR3 DNA reads as TGTGCCAGCAGATTGGACGGAGGTGGTGGCTACACCTTC. Its translation is CASRLDGGGGYTF. The rearrangement joins TRBV6-1 to TRBJ1-2; D not certain. CDR3 length: 13 residues. The V end lost 6 bases, the J end lost 7 bases, and 15 bases lay between the germline ends. From germline, CDR1 is MNHNS and CDR2 SASEGT.

The genes are TRBV7-7 and TRBJ2-5, with TRBD2 matching 8 bases. The germline V gene has CDR1 SSHAT and CDR2 FNYEAQ (reference sequence). V lost 5 bases and J lost 4; bases outside the gene matches: 9. CDR3 length equals 15 residues. The chain's CDR3 is CASSRGLRGAETQYF. The CDR3, as DNA: TGTGCCAGCAGCCGGGGACTGCGGGGGGCAGAGACCCAGTACTTC.

Only a few counts were recorded for this clone. The chain uses TRBV7-2 and TRBJ1-1; 7 bases are a match to TRBD1. Looked up from germline, CDR1 is SGHTA and CDR2 is FQGNSA. CDR3 size: 15 residues. V trimming: 1 base; J trimming: 4 bases; junction bases outside the gene matches: 6. The CDR3 is CASSLGRGRATEAFF. DNA of the CDR3: TGTGCCAGCAGCTTAGGTAGGGGGCGGGCCACTGAAGCTTTCTTT.

The chain carries TRBV7-9 and TRBJ2-7, with a tentative D call TRBD2 (5 bases). Looked up from germline, CDR1 is SEHNR and CDR2 is FQNEAQ (reference sequence). Trimming removed 0 bases at V and 0 bases at J, with 9 bases between. This CDR3 spans 15 amino acids. As DNA, the CDR3 is TGTGCCAGCAGCTTAGCGGGTACTAGCTCCTACGAGCAGTACTTC. This translates into CASSLAGTSSYEQYF.

The J gene is TRBJ2-7, the V gene TRBV15, with D perhaps matching TRBD2 (5 bases). The germline V and J ends were trimmed by 0 bases and 6 bases, with 15 bases remaining between them. CDR1 is LNHNV and CDR2 is YYDKDF in the germline V gene (reference sequence). The CDR3 covers 15 residues. CDR3 loop: CATSRDPYSGSEQYF. CDR3 sequence (DNA): TGTGCCACCAGCAGAGATCCGTACTCGGGAAGCGAGCAGTACTTC.

This chain uses TRBV4-2 with TRBJ1-2, with TRBD1 matching over 11 bases. The CDR3 sequence is 16 residues long. Germline trimming cut 3 bases from V and 8 bases from J; bases unmatched to any gene: 11. CDR1 and CDR2 from the germline V gene are LGHNA and YNFKEQ. CDR3 coding DNA: TGTGCCAGCAGCCAGGAGAGGACAGGGGGCGCGAGGGGCTACACCTTC. Amino acid sequence: CASSQERTGGARGYTF.

The chain carries TRBV29-1 and TRBJ1-1; maybe TRBD1 (5 bases). The CDR3 totals 16 residues. V was shortened by 2 bases and J by 1 base, with 17 bases between the two germline ends. Per germline, CDR1 SQVTM and CDR2 ANQGSEA. CDR3 DNA: TGCAGCGTTGAATTCGGCAGGGAACCCCCGAACACTGAAGCTTTCTTT. Encoded protein: CSVEFGREPPNTEAFF.

The chain employs TRBV10-1 and TRBJ2-7, with a tentative D call TRBD2 (5 bases). The CDR3 runs to 13 residues. Germline V CDR1 and CDR2: WNHNN, SYGVQD (reference sequence). The V end lost 5 bases, the J end lost 3 bases, and 11 bases lay between the germline ends. The CDR3 here is CASSLDGNYEQYF. The CDR3, as DNA: TGCGCCAGCAGTCTGGACGGGAACTACGAGCAGTACTTC.

The chain joins TRBV19 to TRBJ2-2; TRBD2 agrees at 8 bases. Germline V gives CDR1 LNHDA, CDR2 SQIVND (reference sequence). The CDR3 is made up of 15 amino acids. With V trimmed by 5 bases and J by 2 bases, 4 bases remained unmatched. The CDR3 protein is CASSLSGGNTGELFF. In DNA form, the CDR3 reads TGTGCCAGTAGTCTCAGCGGGGGAAACACCGGGGAGCTGTTTTTT.

The chain carries TRBV27 and TRBJ2-2; D call uncertain. V lost 5 bases, J lost 3 bases, and 13 bases lay in between. The CDR3 runs to 15 residues. Looked up from germline, CDR1 is MNHEY and CDR2 is SMNVEV (reference sequence). The CDR3 region is CASSPRVIDTGELFF. In DNA form, the CDR3 reads TGTGCCAGCAGTCCCCGCGTGATAGACACCGGGGAGCTGTTTTTT.